The clone carrying this T cell receptor beta chain came up many times. The antigen remains undetermined. Expressed TCRB transcripts were sequenced, since all the RNA that had been isolated was reverse transcribed. The data were produced by immunoSEQ multiplex PCR, yet TCRdb's version contains in-frame clones alone and is incomplete. The sample has 860,000 or so clones, roughly 15% seen once. The sample belongs to a study of beta chain features in type 1 diabetes. Study-level findings and limits: A closer apparent resemblance between naive, central memory and Treg TCRB repertoires was seen in patients than in healthy donors. A cDNA-based sequencing approach could over-represent cells with high TCR expression. TCRB CDR3 length was moderately but significantly reduced in all four CD4+ subsets of Type 1 diabetes patients.

What was sequenced was naive CD4+ T cells from blood. This TCR derives from a woman under 30 in good health.

Written as DNA, the CDR3 is TGTGCCAGCAGTACTAGCGGCCCTTACGAGCAGTACTTC. Translated, it gives CASSTSGPYEQYF. V and J are TRBV14 and TRBJ2-7; TRBD2 matches 8 bases. This CDR3 region has 13 residues. CDR1 is SGHDN and CDR2 is FVKESK in the germline V gene. With V trimmed by 6 bases and J by 4 bases, 5 bases remained unmatched.